This TCR beta chain was captured by sequencing in a study of long-term antiretroviral therapy in people with HIV. Participants with HIV, all of them, were treated in the United States. As concerns this clone: Its antigen remains unknown.

Overall study findings and caveats: Transplant-donor-level diversity was not reached after ART, though diversity increased.

This CDR3 comprises 14 residues. With 3 bases removed from V and 0 bases from J, the gap between germline ends came to 8 bases. From germline, CDR1 is SGHNT and CDR2 YYREEE (reference sequence). Assay version v3.0 of immunoSEQ was used, and it was run at survey level. Each sample had sequencing targeting roughly 35,000-55,000 T-cell genomes. The repertoire was sequenced with immunoSEQ multiplex PCR; TCRdb's copy has only in-frame clones and lacks some. The sample carries 30,000 to 50,000 clones, approximately 85% recorded once. This chain joins TRBV5-4 and TRBJ2-3, with D perhaps assigned TRBD1 or TRBD2 (6 bases each). The sequencing here drew on unsorted PBMCs, taken 3.1 years after starting antiretroviral therapy. The origin of this receptor is a woman between 45 and 65 years old with HIV. The CDR3 DNA is TGTGCCAGCAGCTCGGGGGCTAGCACAGATACGCAGTATTTT. Protein sequence: CASSSGASTDTQYF.